This T cell receptor beta chain was profiled in a study of vaccination effects on CD4 cells after COVID-19. About the research overall: Post-vaccine samples followed the second dose by a median of 72 days. Regarding the study as a whole: Late in the post-vaccination period, infection-induced and vaccine-induced clones underwent marked clonal contraction.

This clone was seen a handful of times. What it binds is not known. TCRdb's table, derived via immunoSEQ multiplex PCR, lists solely in-frame clones and lacks some. This table holds 20,000 to 25,000 clones, around 77% found once. Before sequencing, viral peptide pools were used by the ViraFEST assay to expand antigen-specific CD4+ T cells. Subsequent to roughly 9 days of culture, CD4+ T cells were isolated. Participants got two doses of BNT162b2 or mRNA-1273 vaccine. Having tested negative for nucleocapsid antibodies, the vaccine recipients showed no prior SARS-CoV-2 infection. The CDR3 spans 15 residues. In germline, CDR1 is SEHNR, CDR2 FQNEAQ (reference sequence). V shed 5 bases and J shed 1 base, with 14 bases lying between them.

The input for sequencing was CD4+ T cells from PBMCs cultured with HCoV-229E spike peptides, taken after COVID-19 vaccination. The chain uses TRBV7-9 and TRBJ1-1; D is unclear. The receptor was derived from a human donor who received a COVID-19 vaccine. CDR3 sequence (DNA): TGTGCCAGCAGCATCGCCAGTTCGAGGAACACTGAAGCTTTCTTT. Protein: CASSIASSRNTEAFF.